These T cell receptor beta chains were read from a single sample in a study of vaccination and CD4 T cells after COVID-19. MiXCR was run by TCRdb on the PCR reads, yielding one entry per CDR3 protein. This sample has around 13,000 distinct CDR3 sequences; about 50% occur once, and the top ten carry approximately 8.4%. Their target antigens are unknown. Here the sequenced sample was CD4+ T cells from blood, cultured in vitro, taken before SARS-CoV-2 vaccination. These receptors originate from a human donor who had recovered from COVID-19. Both conserved end residues are part of each CDR3. Fields, in order: J gene, V gene, clone size, D gene, CDR3 length, CDR3 DNA, CDR3 protein. The D gene is left open where the match is weak. Size tells how often a clone was seen (once, few, many) or the class of an expanded clone, and some rows leave it out.

TRBJ2-2,TRBV7-9,.,TRBD1,16,TGTGCCAGCAGCTCCCGGACAGGAACGAACACCGGGGAGCTGTTTTTT,CASSSRTGTNTGELFF
TRBJ2-2,TRBV19,.,.,15,TGTGCCAGTAGCCACCTTAGAGGGCGCACCGGGGAGCTGTTTTTT,CASSHLRGRTGELFF
TRBJ1-5,TRBV7-2,.,.,15,TGTGCCAGCAGTTCGGGGGGCGAGTTTAATCAGCCCCAGCATTTT,CASSSGGEFNQPQHF
TRBJ2-5,TRBV15,.,TRBD1,14,TGTGCCACCAGCAGAGACAGGGGGTTGGAGACCCAGTACTTC,CATSRDRGLETQYF
TRBJ2-5,TRBV6-1,.,TRBD2,16,TGTGCCAGCAGTCTTAGCGGGGGGGCCGTCGTGGAGACCCAGTACTTC,CASSLSGGAVVETQYF
TRBJ1-6,TRBV9,.,.,14,TGTGCCAGCAGCGTAGCGGCAGCCGATTCACCCCTCCACTTT,CASSVAAADSPLHF
TRBJ2-1,TRBV7-9,.,TRBD2,22,TGTGCCAGCAGCTTAGGTCATAAGGGTTTCTCAGCGGGAGTAGTCTCCTACAATGAGCAGTTCTTC,CASSLGHKGFSAGVVSYNEQFF
TRBJ1-2,TRBV27,.,.,14,TGTGCCAGCAGTTTGAAGGGGGGAGGCTATGGCTACACCTTC,CASSLKGGGYGYTF
TRBJ2-1,TRBV6-5,.,TRBD2,17,TGTGCCAGCAGTTACTCGACAGCGGGAGTATCCTACAATGAGCAGTTCTTC,CASSYSTAGVSYNEQFF
TRBJ1-2,TRBV12-3/TRBV12-4,.,.,12,TGTGCCAGCAGTTTTCGCCGAACCGGCCTCACCTTC,CASSFRRTGLTF
TRBJ2-3,TRBV7-6,.,TRBD2,16,TGTGCCAGCAGCCGACAGCGGACTAGCGGGTCAGATACGCAGTATTTT,CASSRQRTSGSDTQYF
TRBJ2-1,TRBV7-9,.,TRBD2,15,TGTGCCAGCAGCCCCGCTAGCGGGGGTTACAATGAGCAGTTCTTC,CASSPASGGYNEQFF
TRBJ1-1,TRBV6-1,.,TRBD1,15,TGTGCCAGCAGTACTCCGGGACAGAGTAACACTGAAGCTTTCTTT,CASSTPGQSNTEAFF
TRBJ2-7,TRBV7-3,once,TRBD1,14,TGTGCCAGCAGCTTAGGGGGACAGGGCTACGAGCAGTACTTC,CASSLGGQGYEQYF
TRBJ2-7,TRBV18,.,TRBD1,14,TGTGCCAGCTCACCAACAGGGGGCTCGGGTGAGCAGTACTTC,CASSPTGGSGEQYF
TRBJ2-7,TRBV20-1,few,TRBD2,18,TGCAGTGCTAGAGAGAACTCCGTAGGGCGCGGGAGCTCCTACGAGCAGTACTTC,CSARENSVGRGSSYEQYF
TRBJ1-2,TRBV6-5,.,.,13,TGTGCCAGCAGTTACCCCCAATCGGGTGGCTACACCTTC,CASSYPQSGGYTF
TRBJ2-7,TRBV5-1,.,.,14,TGCGCCAGCAGCCCGGGGACTGTTTCCTACGAGCAGTACTTC,CASSPGTVSYEQYF
TRBJ2-2,TRBV6-1,.,TRBD2,17,TGTGCCAGCAAAGGACTAGCGGGAGCGGGCGTCGACGGGGAGCTGTTTTTT,CASKGLAGAGVDGELFF
TRBJ2-2,TRBV2,once,.,15,TGTGCCAGCAGTGGGATTAGCAACCAGGCCGGGGAGCTGTTTTTT,CASSGISNQAGELFF
TRBJ1-1,TRBV7-2,.,.,14,TGTGCCAGCAGCTTAGCAGAACAGGGCACTGAAGCTTTCTTT,CASSLAEQGTEAFF
TRBJ2-5,TRBV15,few,.,14,TGTGCCACCAGCAGAGAAGCTAGCCGCGAGACCCAGTACTTC,CATSREASRETQYF
TRBJ1-2,TRBV6-5,.,TRBD1,17,TGTGCCAGCAGTTTCGGACAGGGCCGGCTGACTAACTATGGCTACACCTTC,CASSFGQGRLTNYGYTF
TRBJ1-2,TRBV19,.,.,14,TGTGCCAGTAGTATAGATGGAGCTAACTATGGCTACACCTTC,CASSIDGANYGYTF
TRBJ2-3,TRBV11-3,few,.,11,TGTGCCAGCAGCCAAACAGATACGCAGTATTTT,CASSQTDTQYF
TRBJ2-5,TRBV7-8,.,TRBD1,15,TGTGCCAGCAGCTTAGCAGTGGACAGGGTAAAGACCCAGTACTTC,CASSLAVDRVKTQYF
TRBJ2-5,TRBV7-9,.,TRBD2,16,TGTGCCAGCAGCTTAACGACTAGCGGGAGGAGAGAGACCCAGTACTTC,CASSLTTSGRRETQYF
TRBJ2-7,TRBV6-5,few,.,16,TGTGCCAGCAGTTACTCGTCCCAGGGTCAGACCTACGAGCAGTACTTC,CASSYSSQGQTYEQYF
TRBJ2-5,TRBV24-1,.,.,12,TGTGCCACCAGTGATCCAAAAGAGACCCAGTACTTC,CATSDPKETQYF
TRBJ2-2,TRBV7-3,.,.,13,TGTGCCAGCAGCTTTAGGGAAACCGGGGAGCTGTTTTTT,CASSFRETGELFF
TRBJ2-3,TRBV6-1,.,.,15,TGTGCCAGCAGAGAAGTTAGCGGAATCACAGATACGCAGTATTTT,CASREVSGITDTQYF
TRBJ2-3,TRBV20-1,.,.,13,TGCAGTGCTCCAGGGAAATCCACAGATACGCAGTATTTT,CSAPGKSTDTQYF
TRBJ1-3,TRBV4-2,few,.,14,TGTGCCAGCAGCCCGCCGGATTCTGGAAACACCATATATTTT,CASSPPDSGNTIYF
TRBJ1-3,TRBV7-2,once,.,15,TGTGCCAGCAGCTTGGAGGGGACTGCTGGAAACACCATATATTTT,CASSLEGTAGNTIYF
TRBJ1-2,TRBV20-1,.,TRBD1,15,TGCAGTGCTAGAGATTTGGGGGACAGGGCCCATGGCTACACCTTC,CSARDLGDRAHGYTF
TRBJ2-5,TRBV11-2,.,.,14,TGTGCCAGCAGCCCTGGACTGGATCGGGAGACCCAGTACTTC,CASSPGLDRETQYF
TRBJ2-5,TRBV7-2,.,.,16,TGTGCCAGCAGCTTGGCTGGCGGGGCTAAAAAAGAGACCCAGTACTTC,CASSLAGGAKKETQYF
TRBJ1-1,TRBV20-1,.,TRBD1,14,TGCAGTGCACAGGGACAGGGAGGGTGGACTGAAGCTTTCTTT,CSAQGQGGWTEAFF
TRBJ2-2,TRBV19,.,.,14,TGTGCCAGTAACTACAGGCCGAACACCGGGGAGCTGTTTTTT,CASNYRPNTGELFF
TRBJ1-2,TRBV4-3,.,TRBD1,15,TGCGCCAGCAGCGGTGCCGGGACAGGGAACCATGGCTACACCTTC,CASSGAGTGNHGYTF
TRBJ2-6,TRBV30,.,.,14,TGTGCCTGGGTTAATCAGGGGGGGGCCAACGTCCTGACTTTC,CAWVNQGGANVLTF
TRBJ2-3,TRBV24-1,.,TRBD2,15,TGTGCCACCAGTGACCCTGCGACTAGCGTTGACACGCAGTATTTT,CATSDPATSVDTQYF